This T cell receptor (beta chain) is from a study of blood T cells in healthy people across ages. Whole-study findings and limits: CMV status of donors was not determined, possibly confounding expanded clonotype changes.

The study recruited healthy Caucasian donors from Russia who were aged about 6 to 100. Per-sample yields of isolated PBMCs were at least 6 million. PCR was performed a second time for roughly 7 to 12 cycles using a sample-barcoded 5' primer and a J-beta primer mix. From the 5' RACE reads, TCRdb called clonotypes with MiXCR, one entry per CDR3 protein. Of some 640,000 distinct CDR3 sequences listed, around half were seen once; the top ten hold about 32%. Trimming removed 1 base from V and 2 bases from J; junction bases left unmatched: 5. Germline V gives CDR1 LGHDT, CDR2 YNNKEL (reference sequence). CDR3 length: 16 amino acids. Of note for this clonotype: As yet, its antigen is unknown.

The chain carries TRBV3-1 and TRBJ1-2, with 9 bases matching TRBD1. Sample: blood. This clonotype was obtained from a woman aged 55-70 years in good health. CDR3 loop: CASSQGSGTGNYGYTF. Here the CDR3 DNA reads TGTGCCAGCAGCCAAGGCAGCGGGACAGGGAACTATGGCTACACCTTC.